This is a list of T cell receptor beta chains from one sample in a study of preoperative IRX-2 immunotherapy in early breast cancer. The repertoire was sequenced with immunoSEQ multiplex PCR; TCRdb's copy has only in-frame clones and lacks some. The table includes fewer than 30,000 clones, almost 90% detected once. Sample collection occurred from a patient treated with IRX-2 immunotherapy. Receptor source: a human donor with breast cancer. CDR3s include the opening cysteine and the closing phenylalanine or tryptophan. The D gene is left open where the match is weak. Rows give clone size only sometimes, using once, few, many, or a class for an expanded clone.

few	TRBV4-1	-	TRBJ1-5	TGCGCCAGCAGCCAAGCATCAGGGGGCAATCAGCCCCAGCATTTT	CASSQASGGNQPQHF
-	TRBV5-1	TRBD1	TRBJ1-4	TGCGCCAGCAGCTTGGGACAGGGGGCGCTTGAAAAACTGTTTTTT	CASSLGQGALEKLFF
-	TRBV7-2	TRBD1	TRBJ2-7	TGTGCCAGCAGCCGGGCCGGGACAGGGGGCCACGAGCAGTACTTC	CASSRAGTGGHEQYF
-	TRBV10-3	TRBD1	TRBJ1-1	TGTGCCATCAGGTCGGGACAGGGGGTAACTGAAGCTTTCTTT	CAIRSGQGVTEAFF
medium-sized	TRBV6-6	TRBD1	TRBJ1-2	TGTGCCAGCAGTTACACCCGACAGGGTAAAATGGGCTACACCTTC	CASSYTRQGKMGYTF
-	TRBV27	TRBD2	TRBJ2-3	TGTGCCAGCAGTTTGAGTAGCGGGGGCACAGATACGCAGTATTTT	CASSLSSGGTDTQYF
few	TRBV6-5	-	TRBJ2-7	TGTGCCAGCAGTTATCGACTGGGAGGATGGCAGTACTTC	CASSYRLGGWQYF
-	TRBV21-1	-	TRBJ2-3	TGTGCCAGCAGCAAAAGGGGACTAGACACAGATACGCAGTATTTT	CASSKRGLDTDTQYF
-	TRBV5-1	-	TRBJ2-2	TGCGCCAGCAGCTTGGAGGTGGCACACACCGGGGAGCTGTTTTTT	CASSLEVAHTGELFF
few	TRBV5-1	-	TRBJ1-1	TGCGCCAGCAGCTTGGATGGGGGAATGATGAACACTGAAGCTTTCTTT	CASSLDGGMMNTEAFF
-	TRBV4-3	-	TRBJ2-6	TGCGCCAGCAGCCAAGATCTGGCTCCGGGGGCTTACTCTGGGGCCAACGTCCTGACTTTC	CASSQDLAPGAYSGANVLTF
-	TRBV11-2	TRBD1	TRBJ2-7	TGTGCCAGCAGCTTAAGAGGACAGGGATTTTCCTACGAGCAGTACTTC	CASSLRGQGFSYEQYF